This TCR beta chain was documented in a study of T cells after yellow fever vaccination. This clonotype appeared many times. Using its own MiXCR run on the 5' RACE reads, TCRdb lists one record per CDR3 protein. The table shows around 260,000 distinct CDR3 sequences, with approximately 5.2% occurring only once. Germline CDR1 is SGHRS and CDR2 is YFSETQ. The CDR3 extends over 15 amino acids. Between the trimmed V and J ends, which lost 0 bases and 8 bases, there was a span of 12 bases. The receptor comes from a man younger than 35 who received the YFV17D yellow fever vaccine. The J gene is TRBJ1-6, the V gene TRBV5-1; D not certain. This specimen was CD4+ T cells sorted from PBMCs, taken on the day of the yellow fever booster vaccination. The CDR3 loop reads CASSLDARRDSPLHF. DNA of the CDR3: TGCGCCAGCAGCTTGGATGCCAGACGAGATTCACCCCTCCACTTT. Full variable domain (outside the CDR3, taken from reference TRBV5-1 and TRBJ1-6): KAGVTQTPRYLIKTRGQQVTLSCSPISGHRSVSWYQQTPGQGLQFLFEYFSETQRNKGNFPGRFSGRQFSNSRSEMNVSTLELGDSALYLCASSLDARRDSPLHFGNGTRLTVT.